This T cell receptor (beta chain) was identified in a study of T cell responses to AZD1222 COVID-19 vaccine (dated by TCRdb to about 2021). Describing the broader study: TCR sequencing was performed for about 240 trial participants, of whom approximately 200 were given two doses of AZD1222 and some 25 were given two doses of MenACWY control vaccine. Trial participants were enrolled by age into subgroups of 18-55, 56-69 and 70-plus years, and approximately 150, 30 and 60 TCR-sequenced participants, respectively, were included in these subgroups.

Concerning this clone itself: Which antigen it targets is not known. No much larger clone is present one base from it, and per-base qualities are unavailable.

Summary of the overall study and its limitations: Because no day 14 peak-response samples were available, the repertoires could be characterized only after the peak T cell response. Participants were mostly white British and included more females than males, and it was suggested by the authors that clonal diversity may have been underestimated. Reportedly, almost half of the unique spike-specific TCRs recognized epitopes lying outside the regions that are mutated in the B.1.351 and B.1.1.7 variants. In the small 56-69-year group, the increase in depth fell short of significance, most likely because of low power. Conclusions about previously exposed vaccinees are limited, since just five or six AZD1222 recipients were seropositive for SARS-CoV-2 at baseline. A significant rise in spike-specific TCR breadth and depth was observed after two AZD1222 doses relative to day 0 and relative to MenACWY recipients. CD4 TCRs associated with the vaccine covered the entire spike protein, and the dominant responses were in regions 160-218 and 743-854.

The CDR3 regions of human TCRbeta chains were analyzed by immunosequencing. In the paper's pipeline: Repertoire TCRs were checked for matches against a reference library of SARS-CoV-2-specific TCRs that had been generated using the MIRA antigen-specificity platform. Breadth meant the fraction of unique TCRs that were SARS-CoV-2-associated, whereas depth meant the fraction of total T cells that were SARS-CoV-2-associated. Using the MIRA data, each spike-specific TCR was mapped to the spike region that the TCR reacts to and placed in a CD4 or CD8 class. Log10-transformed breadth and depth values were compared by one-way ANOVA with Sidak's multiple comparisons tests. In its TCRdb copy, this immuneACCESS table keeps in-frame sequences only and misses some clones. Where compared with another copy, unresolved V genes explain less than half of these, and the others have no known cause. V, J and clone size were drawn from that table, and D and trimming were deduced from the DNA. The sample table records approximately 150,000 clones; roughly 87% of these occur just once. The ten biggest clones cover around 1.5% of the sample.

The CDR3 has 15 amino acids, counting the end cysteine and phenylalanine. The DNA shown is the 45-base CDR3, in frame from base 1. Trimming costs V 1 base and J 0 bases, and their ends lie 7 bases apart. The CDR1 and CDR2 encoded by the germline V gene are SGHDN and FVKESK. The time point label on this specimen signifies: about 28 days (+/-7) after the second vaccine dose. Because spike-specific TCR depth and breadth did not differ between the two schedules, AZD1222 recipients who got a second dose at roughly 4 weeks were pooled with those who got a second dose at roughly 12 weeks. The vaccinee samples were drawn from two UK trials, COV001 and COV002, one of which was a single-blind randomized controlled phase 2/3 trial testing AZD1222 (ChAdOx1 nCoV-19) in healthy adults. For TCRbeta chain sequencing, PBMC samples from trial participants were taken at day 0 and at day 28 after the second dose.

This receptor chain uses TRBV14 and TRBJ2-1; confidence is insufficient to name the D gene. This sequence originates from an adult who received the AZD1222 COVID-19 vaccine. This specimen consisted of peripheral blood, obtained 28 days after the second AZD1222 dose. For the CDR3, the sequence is CASSQVASSYNEQFF. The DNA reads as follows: TGTGCCAGCAGCCAAGTGGCTAGCTCCTACAATGAGCAGTTCTTC.